This T cell receptor beta chain was captured by sequencing in a study of OX40 agonist ivuxolimab in advanced cancers. Study at large: Patient treatment consisted of intravenous ivuxolimab administration every 2 weeks at 0.01 to 10 mg/kg. Mean age about 60 years, range roughly 20 to 85; approximately 80% male.

The V gene end was trimmed by 0 bases and the J gene end by 6 bases; junction bases not matched to a gene: 3. The CDR3 sequence is 15 residues long. Germline CDR1 MNHEY, CDR2 SVGAGI. The method was immunoSEQ multiplex PCR; TCRdb's version includes in-frame clones alone and lacks a portion of them. The sample records 70,000 to 95,000 clones, under 95% being singletons. The sequencing used CD4+ or CD8+ T cells sorted from blood, collected in a trial of the OX40 agonist ivuxolimab. This sequence originates from an adult with an advanced solid tumor such as melanoma, head and neck, liver or kidney cancer. J is TRBJ2-1 and V is TRBV6-5; 9 nucleotides match TRBD2. CDR3 region: CASSYSREGLNEQFF. Here the CDR3 DNA reads TGTGCCAGCAGTTACTCGCGGGAGGGCCTCAATGAGCAGTTCTTC.